A selection of T cell receptor beta chains follows, all from one sample in a study of blood T cells in healthy people across ages. TCRdb re-called the 5' RACE reads with MiXCR, one entry per CDR3 protein. Here the sample spans approximately 830,000 distinct CDR3 sequences, around 62% being singletons. Source material: blood. The receptors here all came from a man under 40 in good health. Each CDR3 is given with its conserved first and last residue. D genes are given only for firm matches. Expanded clones get a size class; other rows say once, few or many, or leave the size out.

clone_size,cdr3_length,v_call,j_call,d_call,cdr3_aa,cdr3_nt
few,12,TRBV29-1,TRBJ2-3,-,CSATTSTDTQYF,TGCAGCGCCACGACCAGCACAGATACGCAGTATTTT
once,14,TRBV10-3,TRBJ2-5,-,CAISPVDSKETQYF,TGTGCCATCAGTCCAGTCGACTCCAAAGAGACCCAGTACTTC
few,12,TRBV6-5,TRBJ2-7,-,CASSPGLSEQYF,TGTGCCAGCAGTCCCGGACTCAGCGAGCAGTACTTC
-,12,TRBV29-1,TRBJ1-2,-,CSLNGVNYGYTF,TGCAGCCTAAATGGGGTCAACTATGGCTACACCTTC
-,14,TRBV5-1,TRBJ2-7,-,CASSLGQVGYEQYF,TGCGCCAGCAGCTTGGGCCAGGTTGGCTACGAGCAGTACTTC
-,16,TRBV20-1,TRBJ2-3,TRBD2,CSASRERGARTDTQYF,TGCAGTGCTAGTCGCGAGCGGGGGGCCCGCACAGATACGCAGTATTTT
-,15,TRBV6-2/TRBV6-3,TRBJ2-7,TRBD2,CASRSGTSGPYEQYF,TGTGCCAGCAGATCCGGGACTAGCGGCCCCTACGAGCAGTACTTC
-,15,TRBV27,TRBJ1-6,TRBD1,CASSPTDRLNSPLHF,TGTGCCAGCAGTCCCACGGACAGGTTAAATTCACCCCTCCACTTT
-,22,TRBV4-1,TRBJ2-1,TRBD1,CASSQGPYPQVQGAKSYNEQFF,TGCGCCAGCAGCCAAGGTCCATACCCACAGGTGCAGGGGGCTAAATCCTACAATGAGCAGTTCTTC
once,13,TRBV20-1,TRBJ1-5,TRBD1,CSASRGREQPQHF,TGCAGTGCTAGCAGGGGGCGCGAACAGCCCCAGCATTTT
few,14,TRBV6-6,TRBJ2-7,TRBD1,CASTIRQGEYEQYF,TGTGCCAGCACTATAAGACAGGGGGAGTACGAGCAGTACTTC
-,11,TRBV6-6,TRBJ1-1,-,CASTRDGEAFF,TGTGCCAGCACCCGGGACGGTGAAGCTTTCTTT
-,16,TRBV20-1,TRBJ2-4,-,CSARNQGYLAKNIQYF,TGCAGTGCTAGAAATCAGGGGTACCTAGCCAAAAACATTCAGTACTTC
few,16,TRBV9,TRBJ2-1,TRBD2,CASSPGSGGAYNEQFF,TGTGCCAGCAGCCCAGGCAGCGGGGGGGCTTACAATGAGCAGTTCTTC
-,13,TRBV7-2,TRBJ1-2,-,CASSSPRGEGYTF,TGTGCCAGCAGCTCCCCCAGGGGCGAGGGCTACACCTTC
-,13,TRBV14,TRBJ2-1,TRBD2,CASWGGGYYEQFF,TGTGCCAGCTGGGGCGGGGGGTACTATGAGCAGTTCTTC
-,17,TRBV6-6,TRBJ2-5,TRBD2,CASSYSEQRGFGETQYF,TGTGCCAGCAGTTACTCGGAGCAGCGGGGGTTTGGAGAGACCCAGTACTTC
-,15,TRBV18,TRBJ2-3,TRBD2,CASSPGGFVTDTQYF,TGTGCCAGCTCACCCGGGGGGTTCGTCACAGATACGCAGTATTTT
once,14,TRBV4-2,TRBJ1-2,-,CASSQDLEPYGYTF,TGTGCCAGCAGCCAAGATCTGGAACCCTATGGCTACACCTTC
few,15,TRBV15,TRBJ2-3,-,CATRKSGAPTDTQYF,TGTGCCACGCGGAAAAGCGGCGCCCCCACAGATACGCAGTATTTT
-,12,TRBV12-3/TRBV12-4,TRBJ1-1,-,CADRRMNTEAFF,TGTGCCGACAGACGCATGAACACTGAAGCTTTCTTT
-,14,TRBV2,TRBJ2-7,TRBD1,CASSLTGTSYEQYF,TGTGCCAGCAGTTTGACAGGGACCTCCTACGAGCAGTACTTC
-,16,TRBV7-2,TRBJ2-7,-,CASSLDPRKSSYEQYF,TGTGCCAGCAGCTTAGATCCCAGGAAAAGCTCCTACGAGCAGTACTTC
once,16,TRBV12-3/TRBV12-4,TRBJ2-3,-,CASSLGTVRSTDTQYF,TGTGCCAGCAGTTTAGGGACCGTCCGCAGCACAGATACGCAGTATTTT
many,15,TRBV13,TRBJ1-2,-,CASSEGGRPNYGYTF,TGTGCCAGCAGCGAAGGGGGACGGCCCAACTATGGCTACACCTTC
-,13,TRBV5-1,TRBJ2-1,-,CASSFVRANGQFF,TGCGCCAGCAGCTTTGTGAGGGCCAATGGGCAGTTCTTC
once,15,TRBV6-2/TRBV6-3,TRBJ2-7,-,CASSSRGTLPYEQYF,TGTGCCAGCAGTTCCCGGGGGACTTTGCCCTACGAGCAGTACTTC
few,14,TRBV20-1,TRBJ2-5,TRBD1,CSAPRTGAWETQYF,TGCAGTGCCCCCCGGACAGGGGCATGGGAGACCCAGTACTTC
few,16,TRBV5-1,TRBJ1-1,-,CASSSSGRPQNTEAFF,TGCGCCAGCAGCTCCTCCGGGCGACCCCAGAACACTGAAGCTTTCTTT
-,18,TRBV4-2,TRBJ2-1,TRBD2,CASSQKPGAGGSYNEQFF,TGTGCCAGCAGCCAGAAGCCTGGAGCGGGGGGTTCCTACAATGAGCAGTTCTTC
few,19,TRBV25-1,TRBJ1-2,TRBD1,CASSEFRTGEDVGGYGYTF,TGTGCCAGCAGTGAGTTCCGAACAGGGGAGGATGTAGGGGGCTATGGCTACACCTTC
once,12,TRBV20-1,TRBJ1-1,-,CSAAGRNAEAFF,TGCAGTGCTGCGGGACGGAACGCTGAAGCTTTCTTT
-,17,TRBV7-2,TRBJ2-5,TRBD2,CASSSGTSGVPGETQYF,TGTGCCAGCAGCTCTGGGACTAGCGGGGTCCCGGGGGAGACCCAGTACTTC
-,13,TRBV15,TRBJ2-7,TRBD1,CATSRDRGDEQYF,TGTGCCACCAGCCGGGACAGGGGGGACGAGCAGTACTTC
-,15,TRBV9,TRBJ2-1,-,CASSVDGRQTNEQFF,TGTGCCAGCAGCGTAGATGGAAGGCAAACCAATGAGCAGTTCTTC
-,14,TRBV7-2,TRBJ2-7,-,CASSSPVNPYEQYF,TGTGCCAGCAGCTCCCCTGTAAATCCCTACGAGCAGTACTTC